This is a list of T cell receptor beta chains from one sample in a study of T-cell memory formation after mild COVID-19. MiXCR, run by TCRdb on the 5' RACE reads, gives a single entry per CDR3 protein. Among more than 300,000 distinct CDR3 sequences listed, under 25% were seen once. Sequencing was carried out using PBMCs or a T cell subset sorted from them (not recorded which). All receptors derive from a young man who had mild COVID-19 (a few samples of this study predate the infection). Cell type and time point are not known. Both conserved end residues are part of each CDR3. D genes are given only for firm matches. Size is stated for part of the rows, as once, few or many counts, or as a class when the clone is expanded.

D: TRBD1
J: TRBJ2-2
V: TRBV9
size: -
CDR3: CASSVVTTGEPGELFF
DNA: TGTGCCAGCAGCGTAGTTACGACAGGGGAGCCCGGGGAGCTGTTTTTT

D: -
J: TRBJ2-1
V: TRBV2
size: -
CDR3: CASRYYGAGEQFF
DNA: TGTGCCAGCAGATACTACGGGGCGGGGGAGCAGTTCTTC

D: -
J: TRBJ2-2
V: TRBV29-1
size: -
CDR3: CSVSVTIPNTGELFF
DNA: TGCAGCGTTTCGGTTACGATTCCTAACACCGGGGAGCTGTTTTTT

D: -
J: TRBJ2-1
V: TRBV7-9
size: -
CDR3: CASSLSGLGYNEQFF
DNA: TGTGCCAGCAGCCTGTCAGGGCTGGGTTACAATGAGCAGTTCTTC

D: TRBD2
J: TRBJ2-1
V: TRBV18
size: many
CDR3: CASSPQRGDDNEQFF
DNA: TGTGCCAGCTCACCACAGCGGGGGGATGACAATGAGCAGTTCTTC

D: -
J: TRBJ2-5
V: TRBV7-3
size: few
CDR3: CASSPPNSETQYF
DNA: TGTGCCAGCAGCCCACCGAATTCGGAGACCCAGTACTTC

D: -
J: TRBJ2-7
V: TRBV7-2
size: few
CDR3: CASSFQAGPYEQYF
DNA: TGTGCCAGCAGCTTTCAAGCAGGCCCCTACGAGCAGTACTTC

D: TRBD1
J: TRBJ2-7
V: TRBV6-5
size: -
CDR3: CASSYVGVGGSEQYF
DNA: TGTGCCAGCAGTTACGTAGGGGTAGGGGGCAGCGAGCAGTACTTC

D: -
J: TRBJ1-1
V: TRBV19
size: -
CDR3: CASSMWSSTEAFF
DNA: TGTGCCAGTAGTATGTGGAGTAGCACTGAAGCTTTCTTT

D: -
J: TRBJ2-1
V: TRBV6-5
size: -
CDR3: CASSLQPYPSNNEQFF
DNA: TGTGCCAGCAGTTTACAACCTTACCCATCCAACAATGAGCAGTTCTTC

D: TRBD2
J: TRBJ2-3
V: TRBV19
size: few
CDR3: CASSRLAGGLTDTQYF
DNA: TGTGCCAGTAGTCGACTAGCGGGGGGCCTCACAGATACGCAGTATTTT

D: -
J: TRBJ2-5
V: TRBV3-1
size: few
CDR3: CASSLQWTQYF
DNA: TGTGCCAGCAGCCTACAGTGGACCCAGTACTTC